This T cell receptor (beta chain) emerged from a study of blood T cell repertoires in COVID-19. The wider study: The origin of the acute and convalescent COVID-19 samples was the United States, Italy and Spain. T cells, B-cell-depleted T cells, or PBMCs supplied cDNA or gDNA.

Germline-derived CDR1 and CDR2 are LGHNA and YNFKEQ. The CDR3 is 15 amino acids. V was shortened by 0 bases and J by 0 bases, with 8 bases between the two germline ends. Original methodology: Estimates of nucleated cell counts were drawn from the amplification of reference gene primers. Here immunoSEQ multiplex PCR was the method, and the copy in TCRdb shows in-frame clones only, minus some. From that table come the V and J calls and clone size; the DNA was used to work out D and trimming. In the table there are roughly 69,000 clones, around 86% of which are singletons. This clone was seen a few times.

This clonotype originated in a man aged 45-65 years with active COVID-19. Sequenced input: peripheral blood. This chain connects TRBV4-2 to TRBJ1-1; D remains unclear. CDR3 loop: CASSQEARMNTEAFF. In DNA, the CDR3 is TGTGCCAGCAGCCAAGAGGCCAGGATGAACACTGAAGCTTTCTTT.